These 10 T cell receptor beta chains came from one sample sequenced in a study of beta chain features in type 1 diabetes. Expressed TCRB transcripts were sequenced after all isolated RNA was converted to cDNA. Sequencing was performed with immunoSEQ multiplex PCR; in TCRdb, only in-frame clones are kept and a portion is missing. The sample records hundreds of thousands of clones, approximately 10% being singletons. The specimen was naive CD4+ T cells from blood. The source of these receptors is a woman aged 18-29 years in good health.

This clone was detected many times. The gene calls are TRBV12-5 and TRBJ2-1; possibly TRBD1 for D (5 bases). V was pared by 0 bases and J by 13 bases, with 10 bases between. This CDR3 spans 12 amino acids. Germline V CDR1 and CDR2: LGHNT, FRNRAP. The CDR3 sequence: CASGLVRQHQFF. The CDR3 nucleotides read TGTGCTAGTGGTTTGGTACGACAGCACCAGTTCTTC.

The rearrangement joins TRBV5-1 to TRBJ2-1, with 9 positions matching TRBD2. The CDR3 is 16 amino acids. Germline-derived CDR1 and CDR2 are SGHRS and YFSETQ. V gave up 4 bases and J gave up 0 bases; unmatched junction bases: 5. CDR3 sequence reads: CASSPELAGSYNEQFF. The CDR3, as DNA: TGCGCCAGCAGCCCGGAACTAGCGGGCTCCTACAATGAGCAGTTCTTC. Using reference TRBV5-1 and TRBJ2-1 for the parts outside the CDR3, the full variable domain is KAGVTQTPRYLIKTRGQQVTLSCSPISGHRSVSWYQQTPGQGLQFLFEYFSETQRNKGNFPGRFSGRQFSNSRSEMNVSTLELGDSALYLCASSPELAGSYNEQFFGPGTRLTVL.

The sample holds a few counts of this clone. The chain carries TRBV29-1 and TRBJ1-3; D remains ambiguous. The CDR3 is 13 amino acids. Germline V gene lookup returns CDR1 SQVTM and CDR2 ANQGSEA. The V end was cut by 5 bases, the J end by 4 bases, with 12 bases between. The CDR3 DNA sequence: TGCAGCGTTCGGGGTGCTGTGGGAAACACCATATATTTT. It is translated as CSVRGAVGNTIYF.

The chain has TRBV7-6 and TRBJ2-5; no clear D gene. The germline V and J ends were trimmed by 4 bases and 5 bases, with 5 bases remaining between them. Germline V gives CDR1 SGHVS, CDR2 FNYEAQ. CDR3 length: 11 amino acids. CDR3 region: CASSSTETQYF. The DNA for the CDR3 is TGTGCCAGCAGCTCCACCGAGACCCAGTACTTC.

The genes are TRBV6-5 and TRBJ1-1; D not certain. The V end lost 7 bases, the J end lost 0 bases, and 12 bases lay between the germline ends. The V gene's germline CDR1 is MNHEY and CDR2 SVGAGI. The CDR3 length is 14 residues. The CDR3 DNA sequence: TGTGCCAGCAAGAATTCAGTAATGAACACTGAAGCTTTCTTT. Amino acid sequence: CASKNSVMNTEAFF.

In DNA, the CDR3 is TGTGCCAGCTCACCCCGTATCACAGATACGCAGTATTTT. Translation gives CASSPRITDTQYF. The J gene is TRBJ2-3, the V gene TRBV18; unclear D gene. The V gene lost 3 bases and the J gene lost 2 bases, with 6 bases spanning the gap. Looked up from germline, CDR1 is KGHSH and CDR2 is LQKENI. The CDR3 is made up of 13 amino acids. Using reference TRBV18 and TRBJ2-3 for the parts outside the CDR3, the full variable domain is NAGVMQNPRHLVRRRGQEARLRCSPMKGHSHVYWYRQLPEEGLKFMVYLQKENIIDESGMPKERFSAEFPKEGPSILRIQQVVRGDSAAYFCASSPRITDTQYFGPGTRLTVL.

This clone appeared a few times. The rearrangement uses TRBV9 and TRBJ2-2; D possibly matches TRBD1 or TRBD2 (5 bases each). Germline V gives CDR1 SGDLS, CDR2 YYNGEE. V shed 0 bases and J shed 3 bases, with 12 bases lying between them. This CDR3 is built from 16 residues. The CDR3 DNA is TGTGCCAGCAGCGTAGGAGTGGGGGTGGACACCGGGGAGCTGTTTTTT. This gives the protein CASSVGVGVDTGELFF. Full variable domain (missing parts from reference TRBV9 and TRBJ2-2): DSGVTQTPKHLITATGQRVTLRCSPRSGDLSVYWYQQSLDQGLQFLIQYYNGEERAKGNILERFSAQQFPDLHSELNLSSLELGDSALYFCASSVGVGVDTGELFFGEGSRLTVL.

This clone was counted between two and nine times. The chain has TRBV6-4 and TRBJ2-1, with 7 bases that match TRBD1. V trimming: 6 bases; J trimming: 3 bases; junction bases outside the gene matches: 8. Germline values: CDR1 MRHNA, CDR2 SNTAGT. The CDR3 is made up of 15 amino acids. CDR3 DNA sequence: TGTGCCAGCAGCATCGACAGGGTCGACTACAATGAGCAGTTCTTC. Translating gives CASSIDRVDYNEQFF.

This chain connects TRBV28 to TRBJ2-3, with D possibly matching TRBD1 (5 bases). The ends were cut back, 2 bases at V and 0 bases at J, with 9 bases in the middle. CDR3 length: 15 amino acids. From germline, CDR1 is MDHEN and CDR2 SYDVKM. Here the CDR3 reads CASSLIQGSTDTQYF. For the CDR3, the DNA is TGTGCCAGCAGTTTAATTCAGGGTAGCACAGATACGCAGTATTTT.

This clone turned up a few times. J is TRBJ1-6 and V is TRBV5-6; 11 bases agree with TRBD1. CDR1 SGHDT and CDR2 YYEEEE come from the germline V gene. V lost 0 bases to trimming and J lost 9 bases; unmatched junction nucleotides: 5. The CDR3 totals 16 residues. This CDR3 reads CASSLGIGTGGSPLHF. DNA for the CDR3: TGTGCCAGCAGCTTGGGGATCGGGACAGGGGGTTCACCCCTCCACTTT.